What follows describes a single TCR beta chain. Some clones are missing from TCRdb's copy, which holds only in-frame ones; the method was immunoSEQ multiplex PCR. The data contain under 450,000 clones, over 75% of them singletons. The data derive from a study of control samples from healthy donors and cancer patients. V dropped 0 bases and J dropped 2; count of bases not matched to a gene: 10. CDR1 is MNHEY and CDR2 is SVGEGT in the germline V gene. The CDR3 has 18 amino acids. The receptor's source is a man aged 35 to 55 with head and neck cancer. Source material: PBMCs. The V call is TRBV6-2 or TRBV6-3, the J call TRBJ2-1, with 7 bases aligning to TRBD2. This chain's CDR3 is CASSYSRIFAGAYNEQFF. In DNA form, the CDR3 reads TGTGCCAGCAGTTACTCTAGGATTTTTGCGGGGGCCTACAATGAGCAGTTCTTC.